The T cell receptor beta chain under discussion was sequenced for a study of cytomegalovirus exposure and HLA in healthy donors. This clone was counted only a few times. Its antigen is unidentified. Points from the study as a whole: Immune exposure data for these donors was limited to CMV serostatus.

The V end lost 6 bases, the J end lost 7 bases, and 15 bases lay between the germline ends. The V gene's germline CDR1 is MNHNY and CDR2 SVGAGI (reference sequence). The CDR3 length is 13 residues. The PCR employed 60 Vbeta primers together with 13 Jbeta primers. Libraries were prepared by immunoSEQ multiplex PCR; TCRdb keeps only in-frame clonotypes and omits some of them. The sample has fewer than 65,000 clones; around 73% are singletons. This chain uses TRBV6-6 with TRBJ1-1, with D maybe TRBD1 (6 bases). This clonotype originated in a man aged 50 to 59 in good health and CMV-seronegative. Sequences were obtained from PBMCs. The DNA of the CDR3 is TGTGCCAGCAGCCCCGTGGGGGCTGGTGAAGCTTTCTTT. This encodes CASSPVGAGEAFF.